The sequence of this TCR beta chain was determined in a study of monozygotic twins with cystic fibrosis. This CDR3 comprises 16 residues. V was trimmed by 3 bases and J by 6 bases, leaving 18 bases between them. From germline, CDR1 is SGHVS and CDR2 FQNEAQ. Libraries were prepared by immunoSEQ multiplex PCR; TCRdb keeps only in-frame clonotypes and omits some of them. The table shows approximately 10,000 clones, with 98% occurring only once. The study's findings and limits: Shared CDR3 numbers were not associated with age, concordance or severity.

Notes on this clone: What it binds is unknown.

The sequence derives from a girl aged 2 to 9 with cystic fibrosis. The specimen was blood. This chain joins TRBV7-8 and TRBJ2-1; no clear D. In DNA form, the CDR3 reads TGTGCCAGCAGCTTTTTCCGTACCTTTTGGCGCAATGAGCAGTTCTTC. Encoded protein: CASSFFRTFWRNEQFF.